This entry lists 3 T cell receptor beta chains sequenced from one sample in a study of early T cells in non-severe SARS-CoV-2 infection (TCRdb year 2021). Libraries were built with 5' RACE. Reads for this sample came from a NextSeq 500. The public reads were reanalyzed by TCRdb: fastp trimming at Q25, MiXCR alignment, in-frame beta chains only. Entries that share a CDR3 protein sequence are merged under the most common genes and DNA. The table for this sample lists 75,000 to 100,000 distinct CDR3 sequences; 14% of them were counted only once. The ten largest account for over 6.5% of the sample. Specimen: whole blood. These TCRs come from an adult who was a healthcare worker with PCR-confirmed SARS-CoV-2 infection or an uninfected control (not recorded which).

At least ten counts were recorded for this clonotype. V usage is TRBV18 and J usage is TRBJ2-6, with D perhaps TRBD1 or TRBD2 (5 bases each). Per germline, CDR1 KGHSH and CDR2 LQKENI. Trimming pared 0 bases from V and 2 bases from J, leaving 8 bases between. CDR3 length equals 16 residues. CDR3 in DNA: TGTGCCAGCTCACCACCTTTGGGGGCTGGGGCCAACGTCCTGACTTTC. This codes for CASSPPLGAGANVLTF.

This clonotype was counted between two and nine times. The chain links TRBV5-6 to TRBJ2-5, with a possible D match to TRBD2 (6 bases). Germline CDR1 and CDR2: SGHDT and YYEEEE. Trimming took off 3 bases at V and 0 bases at J, with 12 bases between the two ends. The CDR3 has 15 amino acids. Written as DNA, the CDR3 is TGTGCCAGCAGCTCGGGACTCACGTACCAAGAGACCCAGTACTTC. Amino acids: CASSSGLTYQETQYF.

This clonotype was seen repeatedly, ten times or more. V is TRBV25-1 and J is TRBJ2-4; D remains unclear. Germline CDR1 and CDR2: MGHDK and SYGVNS. V shed 8 bases and J shed 0 bases, with 17 bases lying between them. The CDR3 runs 16 residues. CDR3 sequence: CASRPGQSLAKNIQYF. The CDR3 coding sequence is TGTGCCAGCCGCCCGGGCCAGAGCTTAGCCAAAAACATTCAGTACTTC.